This entry concerns a single T cell receptor beta chain. No antigen is known for it. The CDR3 consists of 11 residues. Per the germline V gene, CDR1 is SQVTM and CDR2 is ANQGSEA. Trimming shortened V by 3 bases and J by 9 bases, and 9 bases separated the two germline ends. This entry comes from a study of OX40 agonist ivuxolimab in advanced cancers. Study details: From roughly 20 to 85 years was the age range, with a mean of around 54 years, and approximately 80% were male. Regarding the study as a whole: Average numbers of expanded clones were greater in CD8+ T cells than in CD4+.

Sequencing used immunoSEQ multiplex PCR; TCRdb keeps in-frame clones, though not all of them. The repertoire consists of 100,000 or so clones, with 90% occurring once and the leading ten covering 0.31%. Material: CD4+ or CD8+ T cells sorted from blood, obtained in a trial of the OX40 agonist ivuxolimab. This sequence joins TRBV29-1 and TRBJ2-1, with D uncertain. The receptor's source is an adult with an advanced solid tumor such as melanoma, head and neck, liver or kidney cancer. The CDR3 coding sequence is TGCAGCGTTGAGCCCTTCGGTGAGCAGTTCTTC. Translated, it gives CSVEPFGEQFF.